This T cell receptor beta chain was identified during a study of PD-L1 blockade in urothelial cancer. Germline V gives CDR1 MNHNS, CDR2 SASEGT. CDR3 length: 13 residues. The V and J ends lost 2 bases and 7 bases respectively, with 9 bases between them. Assay: immunoSEQ multiplex PCR; the TCRdb copy retains only in-frame clones and omits some. The sample contains fewer than 85,000 clones, around nine tenths of which appear only once. Time point: peripheral blood 6 weeks after treatment start. V and J are TRBV6-1 and TRBJ1-5; no definite D call. The specimen comprised PBMCs, sampled around atezolizumab (anti-PD-L1) treatment. This TCR was sampled from a man aged 55 to 70 with urothelial cancer. This CDR3 is CASSEMAHQPQHF. The CDR3 DNA sequence: TGTGCCAGCAGTGAAATGGCCCACCAGCCCCAGCATTTT.